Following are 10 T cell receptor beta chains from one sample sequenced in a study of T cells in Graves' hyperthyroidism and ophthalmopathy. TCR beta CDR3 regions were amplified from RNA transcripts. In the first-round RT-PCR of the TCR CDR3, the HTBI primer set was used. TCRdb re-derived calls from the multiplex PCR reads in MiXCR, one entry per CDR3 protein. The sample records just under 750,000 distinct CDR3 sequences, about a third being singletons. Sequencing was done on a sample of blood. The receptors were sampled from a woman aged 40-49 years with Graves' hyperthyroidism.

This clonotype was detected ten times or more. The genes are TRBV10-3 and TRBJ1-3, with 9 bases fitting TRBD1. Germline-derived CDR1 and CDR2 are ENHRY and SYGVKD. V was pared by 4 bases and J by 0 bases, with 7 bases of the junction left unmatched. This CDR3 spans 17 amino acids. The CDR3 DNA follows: TGTGCCATCAGTGCCCGAGGGACAGGGATCTCTGGAAACACCATATATTTT. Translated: CAISARGTGISGNTIYF.

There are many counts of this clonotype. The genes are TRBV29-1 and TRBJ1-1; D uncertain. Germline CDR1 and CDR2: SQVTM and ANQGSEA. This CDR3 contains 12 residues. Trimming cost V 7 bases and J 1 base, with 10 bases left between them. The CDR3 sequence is CSAWVGNTEAFF. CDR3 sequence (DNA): TGCAGCGCCTGGGTTGGGAACACTGAAGCTTTCTTT.

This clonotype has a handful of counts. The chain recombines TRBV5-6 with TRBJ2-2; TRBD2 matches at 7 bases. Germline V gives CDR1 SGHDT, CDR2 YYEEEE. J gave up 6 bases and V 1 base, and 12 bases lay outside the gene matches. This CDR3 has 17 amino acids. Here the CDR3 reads CASSLYLSPGGAGELFF. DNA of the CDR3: TGTGCCAGCAGCTTGTACCTTTCTCCGGGAGGCGCCGGGGAGCTGTTTTTT.

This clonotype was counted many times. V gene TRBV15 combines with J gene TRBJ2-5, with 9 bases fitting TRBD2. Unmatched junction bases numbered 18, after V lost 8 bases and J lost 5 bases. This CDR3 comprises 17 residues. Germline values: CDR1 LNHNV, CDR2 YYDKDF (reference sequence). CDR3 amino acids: CATDPRGERGAGETQYF. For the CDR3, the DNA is TGTGCCACCGATCCCAGGGGCGAGCGGGGGGCGGGTGAGACCCAGTACTTC.

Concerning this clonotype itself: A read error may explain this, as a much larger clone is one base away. The CDR3, as DNA: TGTGCCAGCAGCTTTGGGGGCCATTTTGAAGCTTTCTTT. As protein: CASSFGGHFEAFF. The chain recombines TRBV7-9 with TRBJ1-1; a possible D gene is TRBD1 (6 bases). Trimming pared 3 bases from V and 7 bases from J, leaving 12 bases between. This CDR3 contains 13 residues. CDR1 is SEHNR and CDR2 is FQNEAQ in the germline V gene (reference sequence).

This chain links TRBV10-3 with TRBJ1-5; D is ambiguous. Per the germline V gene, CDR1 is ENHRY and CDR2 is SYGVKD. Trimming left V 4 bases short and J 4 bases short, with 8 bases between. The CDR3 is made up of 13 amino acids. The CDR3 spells CAISGPGNQPQHF. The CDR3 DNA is TGTGCCATCAGTGGACCGGGAAATCAGCCCCAGCATTTT.

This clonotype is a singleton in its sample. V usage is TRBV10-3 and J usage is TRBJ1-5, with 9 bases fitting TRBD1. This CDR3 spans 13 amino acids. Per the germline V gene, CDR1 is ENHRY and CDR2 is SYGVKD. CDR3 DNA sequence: TGTGTCTCAAGGACAGGGGACAATCAGCCCCAGCATTTT. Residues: CVSRTGDNQPQHF.

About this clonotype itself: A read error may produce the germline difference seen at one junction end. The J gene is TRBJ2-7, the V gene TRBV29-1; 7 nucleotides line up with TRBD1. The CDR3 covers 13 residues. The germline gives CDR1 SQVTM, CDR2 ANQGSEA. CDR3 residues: CSVRLDRNYEQYF. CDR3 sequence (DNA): TGCAGCGTTCGCTTGGACAGGAACTACGAGCAGTATTTC.

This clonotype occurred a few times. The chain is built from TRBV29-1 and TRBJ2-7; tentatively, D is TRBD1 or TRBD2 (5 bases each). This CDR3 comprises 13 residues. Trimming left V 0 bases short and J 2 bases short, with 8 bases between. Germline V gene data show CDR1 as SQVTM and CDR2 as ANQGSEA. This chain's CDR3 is CSVEDRDPYEQYF. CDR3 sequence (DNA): TGCAGCGTTGAAGACCGGGACCCCTACGAGCAGTACTTC.

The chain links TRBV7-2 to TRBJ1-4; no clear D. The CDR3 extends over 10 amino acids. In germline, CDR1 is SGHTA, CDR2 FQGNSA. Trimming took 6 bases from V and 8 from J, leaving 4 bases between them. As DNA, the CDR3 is TGTGCCAGCAGGCCCGAAAAACTGTTTTTT. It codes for CASRPEKLFF.